The rows below give T cell receptor beta chains drawn from one sample of a study of tumour-infiltrating T cells in Burkitt lymphoma. Sequenced by immunoSEQ multiplex PCR; TCRdb stores in-frame clones only, minus some. The sample contains roughly 15,000 clones, around a third of which appear only once. Sample: tumor tissue. All receptors derive from a human donor with diffuse large B-cell lymphoma. CDR3s include the opening cysteine and the closing phenylalanine or tryptophan. Fields, in order: CDR3 DNA, CDR3 protein, J gene, D gene, clone size, V gene. D genes are given only for firm matches. Expanded clones are given a class, and other clones once, few, many or no size at all.

TGTGCCAGCAGTGAAAGGTCGGCTAGCGGACCTTCCACAGATACGCAGTATTTT	CASSERSASGPSTDTQYF	TRBJ2-3	TRBD2	.	TRBV6-1
TGTGCCAGCAGCTTTTCGGCGGGCAGGATGGGACTAGCGGCCTACGAGCAGTACTTC	CASSFSAGRMGLAAYEQYF	TRBJ2-7	TRBD2	.	TRBV5-4
TGTGCCAGCTCTTCCACTGTCACAGCCTCAACCTACGAGCAGTACTTC	CASSSTVTASTYEQYF	TRBJ2-7	.	few	TRBV18
TGTGCCAGCTCCCCTGACAGCTACGAGCAGTACTTC	CASSPDSYEQYF	TRBJ2-7	.	medium-sized	TRBV18
TGCAGCGTTGAAAATGCTAGCGGGGTCAATGAGCAGTTCTTC	CSVENASGVNEQFF	TRBJ2-1	TRBD2	few	TRBV29-1
TGTGCCAGCAGCTGGGACAGGGTCGAAAACATTCAGTACTTC	CASSWDRVENIQYF	TRBJ2-4	TRBD1	.	TRBV27
TGCAGCGCCCTGGGTTGGACCGGGGAGCTGTTTTTT	CSALGWTGELFF	TRBJ2-2	.	few	TRBV29-1
TGTGCCAGCAGCTTTGGGGGCGGGGGCAACTACGAGCAGTACTTC	CASSFGGGGNYEQYF	TRBJ2-7	.	.	TRBV7-2
TGTGCCAGCAGCCGGGGGGCCGGGAGAACCTACGAGCAGTACTTC	CASSRGAGRTYEQYF	TRBJ2-7	.	.	TRBV6-6
TGTGCCAGCAGCGTAGCTGGAACAGGGTCGTATGGCTACACCTTC	CASSVAGTGSYGYTF	TRBJ1-2	.	.	TRBV9
TGTGCCAGCAGTTTATTTGGGACAGACACTGAAGCTTTCTTT	CASSLFGTDTEAFF	TRBJ1-1	TRBD1	.	TRBV28
TGCGCCAGCAGCTTAGTGGGACAGGGGCGAGCTGGGGCCAACGTCCTGACTTTC	CASSLVGQGRAGANVLTF	TRBJ2-6	TRBD1	few	TRBV5-1
TGCGCCAGCAGCTCCTTGACGAGTATCCAAGAGACCCAGTACTTC	CASSSLTSIQETQYF	TRBJ2-5	.	.	TRBV5-1
TGTGCCAGCAGCCCTCCCGGGGGCGGTGGCTACACCTTC	CASSPPGGGGYTF	TRBJ1-2	.	.	TRBV13
TGCGCCAGCAGCTTGGTTGATGGGACAGAAGAGACCCAGTACTTC	CASSLVDGTEETQYF	TRBJ2-5	TRBD1	.	TRBV5-1
TGTGCCACCAGCAGCAAGGGACAGGGGGCGAACGCTCATGAAAAACTGTTTTTT	CATSSKGQGANAHEKLFF	TRBJ1-4	TRBD1	few	TRBV15
TGTGCCAGCAGTTTGGGGGGCGCCCCCTATGGCTACACCTTC	CASSLGGAPYGYTF	TRBJ1-2	.	.	TRBV28
TGTGCCAGCTCACCACTTATTAGAACTGAAGCTTTCTTT	CASSPLIRTEAFF	TRBJ1-1	.	few	TRBV18
TGTGCCTGGAGTGTAACAGGAGCCCGGTCCCAGCATTTT	CAWSVTGARSQHF	TRBJ1-5	.	.	TRBV30
TGTGCCAGTACGGACAGGACCACCTATGGCTACACCTTC	CASTDRTTYGYTF	TRBJ1-2	TRBD1	once	TRBV6-1
TGTGCCAGCAGCTTATCGGGCAGAGGGTTCGATCAGCCCCAGCATTTT	CASSLSGRGFDQPQHF	TRBJ1-5	.	few	TRBV13
TGTGCCAGCAGTTTTAATCCCGTACACTCTGGGGCCAACGTCCTGACTTTC	CASSFNPVHSGANVLTF	TRBJ2-6	.	few	TRBV27
TGTGCCTGGACCTATGGGACAGGGGGGACTGAAGCTTTCTTT	CAWTYGTGGTEAFF	TRBJ1-1	TRBD1	.	TRBV30
TGTGCCAGCAGCGTAGGGTGGCTAGCGGCGAACACCGGGGAGCTGTTTTTT	CASSVGWLAANTGELFF	TRBJ2-2	TRBD2	few	TRBV9
TGTGCCACCAGCAGAGCGGGGGGAAGTGAGCAGTTCTTC	CATSRAGGSEQFF	TRBJ2-1	TRBD2	few	TRBV15
TGTGCCAGTAGTGCACCGGGACAGGGGGACGACCATGAAGCTTTCTTT	CASSAPGQGDDHEAFF	TRBJ1-1	TRBD1	.	TRBV19
TGTGCCAGCAGTTTATCGGTCCTCGATACGCAGTATTTT	CASSLSVLDTQYF	TRBJ2-3	.	few	TRBV27
TGTGCCAGCAGCTTAAACAGGGTCTCCGGGGAGCTGTTTTTT	CASSLNRVSGELFF	TRBJ2-2	.	.	TRBV7-3
TGCAGCGTTGCCCTGAGACCGGGACTAGAGGCCTCCTACGAGCAGTACTTC	CSVALRPGLEASYEQYF	TRBJ2-7	TRBD2	few	TRBV29-1
TGTGCCAGCAGCTTAGTTTCGGGACACTACTCCTACAATGAGCAGTTCTTC	CASSLVSGHYSYNEQFF	TRBJ2-1	.	.	TRBV11-2
TGTGCCAGCAGCCCTCGACGGAATGAAAAACTGTTTTTT	CASSPRRNEKLFF	TRBJ1-4	.	medium-sized	TRBV7-9
TGTGCCTGGAGTCGGACAACTTCAGACTCACCCCTCCACTTT	CAWSRTTSDSPLHF	TRBJ1-6	.	.	TRBV30
TGTGCCAGCAACGAGGGGGGAGAGACCCAGTACTTC	CASNEGGETQYF	TRBJ2-5	.	.	TRBV6-5
TGTGCCAGCAGTGAATTTCTGGGACAGCCTTACGAGCAGTACTTC	CASSEFLGQPYEQYF	TRBJ2-7	TRBD1	few	TRBV2
TGTGCCAGCAGCTTATTTGGCGGGATTTACAATGAGCAGTTCTTC	CASSLFGGIYNEQFF	TRBJ2-1	.	.	TRBV7-6
TGTGCCAGCAGCCCCCTGGACTTCACAGATACGCAGTATTTT	CASSPLDFTDTQYF	TRBJ2-3	.	.	TRBV27
TGTGCCAGCCCACAAGACTCTGGGGCCAACGTCCTGACTTTC	CASPQDSGANVLTF	TRBJ2-6	.	.	TRBV7-9
TGTGCCTGGAGTGTATTAGAATGGAATGAGCAGTTCTTC	CAWSVLEWNEQFF	TRBJ2-1	.	.	TRBV30
TGTGCCAGCAGCCCTTCGGCTAACTATGGCTACACCTTC	CASSPSANYGYTF	TRBJ1-2	.	.	TRBV16
TGTGCCTCCGGCTTCACTGAAGCTTTCTTT	CASGFTEAFF	TRBJ1-1	.	few	TRBV30
TGCGCCAGCAGCTTGGTACGGAACACTGAAGCTTTCTTT	CASSLVRNTEAFF	TRBJ1-1	.	few	TRBV5-1
TGTGCCACCAGCAAAGACAGGTTAACCTACAATGAGCAGTTCTTC	CATSKDRLTYNEQFF	TRBJ2-1	.	medium-sized	TRBV15
TGTGCCACTTGGATGTCTAGCACAGATACGCAGTATTTT	CATWMSSTDTQYF	TRBJ2-3	.	.	TRBV28
TGTGCCAGCAGCTGGAGACAGGGTGGGTCTGGAAACACCATATATTTT	CASSWRQGGSGNTIYF	TRBJ1-3	TRBD1	few	TRBV5-6
TGTGCCATCAGTGAGTCCTCTAGCGGGAGGATGGGGTATGAGCAGTTCTTC	CAISESSSGRMGYEQFF	TRBJ2-1	TRBD2	.	TRBV10-3
TGTGCCACCAGCAGAGGCGATGAGCAGTTCTTC	CATSRGDEQFF	TRBJ2-1	.	.	TRBV15
TGTGCCAGTACCGCCGGGACAGGGGGCGGGGAGCCCCAGCATTTT	CASTAGTGGGEPQHF	TRBJ1-5	TRBD1	once	TRBV19
TGTGCCAGCAGCTACACCGGGACAGGGGACGAGCAGTACTTC	CASSYTGTGDEQYF	TRBJ2-7	TRBD1	.	TRBV27
TGTGCCTGGAGCGCATCTTTCGGGAGACCCTACAATGAGCAGTTCTTC	CAWSASFGRPYNEQFF	TRBJ2-1	.	few	TRBV30
TGTGCCAGTAGGGCACTAGCGGACTCCTACAATGAGCAGTTCTTC	CASRALADSYNEQFF	TRBJ2-1	TRBD2	.	TRBV19
TGTGCCAGCAGTTACCGGCTAGGGAATCAGCCCCAGCATTTT	CASSYRLGNQPQHF	TRBJ1-5	.	.	TRBV6-5
TGTGCCAGCTCACGAAGCGCGGACGGCAAAGGCTACACCTTC	CASSRSADGKGYTF	TRBJ1-2	.	.	TRBV18
TGTGCCAGCACTTTTCTAGCGGGGTGGGGGACCGGGGAGCTGTTTTTT	CASTFLAGWGTGELFF	TRBJ2-2	TRBD2	.	TRBV27